This TCR beta chain derives from a study of CD8+ T cells in alopecia areata. On the study more broadly: Each day, treated patients took oral tofacitinib twice, at 5 to 10 mg per dose.

Investigators isolated RNA and reverse transcribed it into cDNA to act as the sequencing template. Clones were read by immunoSEQ multiplex PCR, and TCRdb kept only the in-frame ones, dropping some. Among more than 150,000 clones listed, around half were seen once. The CDR3 is made up of 13 amino acids. Germline V gene sequence: CDR1 SGDLS, CDR2 YYNGEE. Trimming left V 0 bases short and J 2 bases short, with 5 bases between. The receptor was derived from a human donor with alopecia areata. The chain combines TRBV9 with TRBJ1-1; D unclear. The sequencing used CD8+ T cells sorted from blood, collected at week 0. The CDR3 loop is CASSVVANTEAFF. DNA for the CDR3: TGTGCCAGCAGCGTAGTGGCCAACACTGAAGCTTTCTTT.